This T cell receptor (beta chain) came from a study of blood T cell repertoires in COVID-19. Only in-frame clones appear in the TCRdb table, and some are missing; sequencing was by immunoSEQ multiplex PCR. The table records about 48,000 clones, 85% of them present only once. The origin of this receptor is a woman aged 55-70 years with acute or convalescent COVID-19. Material: peripheral blood.

The chain's CDR3 is CASTSGLGLGEQYF. CDR3 DNA: TGTGCCAGCACCTCCGGCTTGGGGCTAGGGGAGCAGTACTTC. This chain uses TRBV6-6 with TRBJ2-7, with TRBD1 as a possible D gene (5 bases). V gave up 7 bases and J gave up 7 bases, with 20 bases separating them. The V gene's germline CDR1 is MNHNY and CDR2 SVGAGI (reference sequence). The CDR3 has 14 amino acids.